The next 17 T cell receptor beta chains were all read from a single sample in a study of blood T cell repertoires in COVID-19. Profiled with immunoSEQ multiplex PCR; TCRdb holds only in-frame clones, not every one. The data show more than 11,000 clones, more than 80% seen once. Source material: peripheral blood. The receptor set was obtained from a man between 50 and 59 years old with active COVID-19.

The rearrangement uses TRBV7-8 and TRBJ2-1; the match to TRBD2 covers 15 bases. V lost 5 bases, J lost 9 bases, and 2 bases stayed unmatched. This CDR3 has 14 amino acids. Germline lookup yields CDR1 SGHVS and CDR2 FQNEAQ. The CDR3 is CASSRGLAGGEQFF. The CDR3 DNA reads TGTGCCAGCAGCCGGGGACTAGCGGGAGGTGAGCAGTTCTTC.

About this clone: Sequence at one end of the junction differs from germline and may be a read error. The gene calls are TRBV7-7 and TRBJ2-5, with a weak D call TRBD1 (5 bases). Looked up from germline, CDR1 is SSHAT and CDR2 is FNYEAQ (reference sequence). The CDR3 loop spans 14 amino acids. The chain's CDR3 is CASSLGQGQETQYF. CDR3 nucleotides: TGTGCTAGCAGCTTGGGCCAGGGCCAAGAGACCCAGTACTTC.

V is TRBV27 and J is TRBJ1-3; 8 bases match TRBD1. Germline CDR1 and CDR2: MNHEY and SMNVEV (reference sequence). The CDR3 extends over 13 amino acids. The junction had 2 bases not matched to a gene; V was cut back by 6 bases and J by 4 bases. The CDR3 protein is CASRRTGGNTIYF. The DNA for the CDR3 is TGTGCCAGCAGGCGGACAGGGGGAAACACCATATATTTT.

This chain links TRBV6-5 with TRBJ2-7, with a weak D call TRBD1 (6 bases). Trimming cost V 7 bases and J 7 bases, with 20 bases left between them. The CDR3 loop spans 14 amino acids. The V gene's germline CDR1 is MNHEY and CDR2 SVGAGI. CDR3 in DNA: TGTGCCAGCACCGAAGTAACAGGGTTGGGAGAGCAGTACTTC. Residues: CASTEVTGLGEQYF.

The chain is built from TRBV4-2 and TRBJ1-3; tentatively, D is TRBD1 (5 bases). Trimming stripped 3 bases from V and 0 bases from J, with 12 bases between. CDR1 is LGHNA and CDR2 is YNFKEQ in the germline V gene. The CDR3 totals 16 residues. CDR3 DNA sequence: TGTGCCAGCAGCCATAAACAGGCCACCTCTGGAAACACCATATATTTT. Encoded protein: CASSHKQATSGNTIYF.

The gene calls are TRBV6-2 or TRBV6-3 and TRBJ1-1; possibly TRBD1 for D (5 bases). Trimming took off 5 bases at V and 1 base at J, with 14 bases between the two ends. Germline-derived CDR1 and CDR2 are MNHEY and SVGEGT. The CDR3 covers 15 residues. CDR3 region: CASSDPRGQNTEAFF. The CDR3 coding sequence is TGTGCCAGCAGTGACCCCCGCGGACAGAACACTGAAGCTTTCTTT.

The chain links TRBV7-8 to TRBJ2-3, with 7 bases aligning to TRBD1. CDR3 size: 18 residues. Germline lookup yields CDR1 SGHVS and CDR2 FQNEAQ. The V segment lost 4 bases and the J segment 0 bases; nucleotides outside the gene matches: 13. As DNA, the CDR3 is TGTGCCAGCAGCTATCGACAGGGCTCATCTGTGAGCACAGATACGCAGTATTTT. Translation: CASSYRQGSSVSTDTQYF. The variable domain in full, with the rest retrieved from reference TRBV7-8 and TRBJ2-3, is GAGVSQSPRYKVAKRGQDVALRCDPISGHVSLFWYQQALGQGPEFLTYFQNEAQLDKSGLPSDRFFAERPEGSVSTLKIQRTQQEDSAVYLCASSYRQGSSVSTDTQYFGPGTRLTVL.

The gene calls are TRBV3-1 (or the pseudogene TRBV3-2) and TRBJ1-1, with 9 bases identical to TRBD1. The CDR3 loop spans 13 amino acids. CDR1 and CDR2 (germline): LGHDT, YNNKEL (reference sequence). With V trimmed by 3 bases and J by 10 bases, 6 bases remained unmatched. CDR3 nucleotides: TGTGCCAGCAGCCACGGACAGGGGAATGCAGCTTTCTTT. It yields the protein CASSHGQGNAAFF.

This clone is a singleton in its sample. The V call is TRBV28, the J call TRBJ2-7; 12 bases align to TRBD2. CDR1 is MDHEN, CDR2 SYDVKM, per germline. The CDR3 covers 15 residues. Trimming cost V 5 bases and J 2 bases; bases outside gene matches: 4. CDR3 coding DNA: TGTGCCAGCAGTCCCCCTAGCGGGAGGGCCTACGAGCAGTACTTC. Translating gives CASSPPSGRAYEQYF.

The count of this clone is one. V and J are TRBV30 and TRBJ2-7, with 14 bases fitting TRBD2. The V and J ends lost 4 bases and 3 bases, in that order; junction bases with no gene match: 8. The CDR3 spans 16 residues. CDR1 and CDR2 from the germline V gene are GTSNPN and SVGIG (reference sequence). As DNA, the CDR3 is TGTGCCTGGACCCCGGGACTAGCGGGAGTCGGCTACGAGCAGTACTTC. This gives the protein CAWTPGLAGVGYEQYF. The full variable domain, rest sourced from reference TRBV30 and TRBJ2-7, is SQTIHQWPATLVQPVGSPLSLECTVEGTSNPNLYWYRQAAGRGLQLLFYSVGIGQISSEVPQNLSASRPQDRQFILSSKKLLLSDSGFYLCAWTPGLAGVGYEQYFGPGTRLTVT.

This clone was observed a few times. The chain couples TRBV12-3 or TRBV12-4 to TRBJ2-7; tentative D call: TRBD2 (5 bases). This CDR3 spans 12 amino acids. V lost 5 bases to trimming and J lost 4 bases, with 9 bases between them. For the CDR3, the DNA is TGTGCCAGCAGTCCCGGAGGATACGAGCAGTACTTC. Its protein product is CASSPGGYEQYF.

V usage is TRBV5-6 and J usage is TRBJ2-1, with a weak D call TRBD1 (6 bases). Trimming cost V 0 bases and J 7 bases, with 20 bases left between them. CDR3 length: 17 amino acids. CDR1 and CDR2 from the germline V gene are SGHDT and YYEEEE. The CDR3 protein is CASSLARSGGARNEQFF. CDR3 in DNA: TGTGCCAGCAGCTTGGCCAGAAGTGGGGGCGCGAGGAATGAGCAGTTCTTC.

V gene TRBV7-9 combines with J gene TRBJ2-5, with D possibly matching TRBD1 (6 bases). Germline V gene lookup returns CDR1 SEHNR and CDR2 FQNEAQ (reference sequence). Trimming took 0 bases from V and 3 from J, leaving 11 bases between them. There are 15 residues in the CDR3. CDR3: CASSLAGTLEETQYF. As DNA, the CDR3 is TGTGCCAGCAGCTTAGCGGGGACACTGGAAGAGACCCAGTACTTC.

The chain carries TRBV9 and TRBJ1-1; the D is unclear. V was shortened by 2 bases and J by 4 bases, with 9 bases between the two germline ends. Germline V gene sequence: CDR1 SGDLS, CDR2 YYNGEE. The CDR3 contains 13 residues. The CDR3 loop reads CASSVDQFTEAFF. Here the CDR3 DNA reads TGTGCCAGCAGCGTTGATCAGTTCACTGAAGCTTTCTTT.

The V and J genes are TRBV9 and TRBJ2-3; TRBD2 aligns across 7 bases. The germline V gene has CDR1 SGDLS and CDR2 YYNGEE. The CDR3 is 15 amino acids. The V and J ends lost 2 bases and 0 bases, in that order; junction bases with no gene match: 3. The CDR3 here is CASSVSGASTDTQYF. The DNA of the CDR3 is TGTGCCAGCAGCGTGAGCGGGGCAAGCACAGATACGCAGTATTTT.

This chain links TRBV10-3 with TRBJ2-3; 10 bases line up with TRBD1. Germline loops: CDR1 ENHRY, CDR2 SYGVKD. The CDR3 runs to 15 residues. Trimming removed 6 bases from V and 1 base from J; junction bases left unmatched: 4. CDR3 region: CAISPTGGGTDTQYF. The CDR3 coding sequence is TGTGCCATCAGCCCGACAGGGGGCGGCACAGATACGCAGTATTTT.

The rearrangement joins TRBV28 to TRBJ2-7; D uncertain. Trimming removed 7 bases from V and 4 bases from J, with 29 bases in between. The CDR3 covers 18 residues. Germline CDR1 MDHEN, CDR2 SYDVKM. The chain's CDR3 is CASIIYRRFNLFWYEQYF. CDR3 coding DNA: TGTGCCAGCATAATATACCGCAGATTCAATCTGTTCTGGTACGAGCAGTACTTC.